Listed below are T cell receptor beta chains from one sample, sequenced in a study of T cell clonotyping in hematopoietic cell transplantation. Sequencing was performed with immunoSEQ multiplex PCR; in TCRdb, only in-frame clones are kept and a portion is missing. The table has about 2,000 clones, 90% to 95% seen once. Sequencing was performed on PBMCs, taken at the time of graft-versus-host disease after allogeneic stem cell transplant. Source of these receptors: a male patient between 18 and 35 years old who had an allogeneic stem cell transplant from a related donor, so the T cells may come from the graft donor. Some clones in this sample may be carry-over from other donors' samples. The CDR3 runs from the conserved cysteine through the conserved F or W.

CDR3aa	v_gene	j_gene
CASSLDLGLEAFF	TRBV11-2	TRBJ1-1
CASGKDLKNTEAFF	TRBV12-5	TRBJ1-1
CSAEVGTQYF	TRBV20-1	TRBJ2-3
CASSSVGGSSEQFF	TRBV7-3	TRBJ2-1
CASSSDSFSGNTIYF	TRBV5-4	TRBJ1-3
CASSLAPGHTEAFF	TRBV5-1	TRBJ1-1
CASSLSGGDGYTF	TRBV7-2	TRBJ1-2
CASSLIAGDRGETQYF	TRBV7-2	TRBJ2-5
CASSLDGRGGIEQFF	TRBV5-1	TRBJ2-1
CASTKGPADTQYF	TRBV7-2	TRBJ2-3
CASSLIADPKNIQYF	TRBV7-9	TRBJ2-4
CASSLVPTGGIYGYTF	TRBV7-2	TRBJ1-2
CASSLDNQETQYF	TRBV5-1	TRBJ2-5
CASSGQGHEQYF	TRBV4-3	TRBJ2-7
CASSPYGFAYNEQFF	TRBV18	TRBJ2-1
CAWSAQEGDTQYF	TRBV30	TRBJ2-3
CASSLRGGLDTGELFF	TRBV27	TRBJ2-2
CASSSTRQGDGQPQHF	TRBV7-9	TRBJ1-5